This T cell receptor (beta chain) was captured by sequencing in a study of cytomegalovirus exposure and HLA in healthy donors. General study points: More than 15,000 TCR beta sequences were associated with HLA alleles at 0.05 false discovery rate in a later analysis. Later on, a genetic analysis was performed. It linked a missense variant in DCLRE1C with V- and J-gene trimming of TCR beta. In vitro experiments confirmed that three CMV-associated chains were specific for CMV antigens. TCR beta V segments were, for the most part, productive about 87% or about 30% of the time in an earlier analysis.

Comments on this clone: The antigen is not known.

The study ran its PCR with 60 Vbeta and 13 Jbeta primers. Sequenced by immunoSEQ multiplex PCR; TCRdb stores in-frame clones only, minus some. The profile shows roughly 200,000 clones, less than 90% of them singletons. J lost 2 bases, V lost 6 bases, and 10 bases had no gene match. The CDR3 is made up of 15 amino acids. Germline V gives CDR1 MNHNS, CDR2 SASEGT. The sequenced sample consisted of PBMCs. The V call is TRBV6-1, the J call TRBJ2-7; 7 bases map to TRBD1. This TCR derives from a woman younger than 45 in good health and CMV-seronegative. The CDR3 DNA reads TGTGCCAGCAGGGCTCGAGGACAGGTGCCCTACGAGCAGTACTTC. This encodes CASRARGQVPYEQYF.